Shown below are 31 T cell receptor beta chains from a single sample sequenced in a study of shared clonotypes between healthy human individuals. TCRdb's table, derived via immunoSEQ multiplex PCR, lists solely in-frame clones and lacks some. This repertoire shows roughly 2 million clones, roughly 94% found once; its top ten account for 0.1% to 0.15%. The sample comprised naive CD4+ T cells sorted from blood. Subset indicated: CD45RA+ positively selected. The source of these receptors is a man between 18 and 29 years old in good health.

This chain uses TRBV10-3 with TRBJ1-1; tentatively, D is TRBD1 (5 bases). The CDR3 sequence is 14 residues long. CDR1 is ENHRY, CDR2 SYGVKD, per germline. Trimming pared 10 bases from V and 4 bases from J, leaving 19 bases between. CDR3 sequence (DNA): TGTGCCACCACCAACCTAGGGGCCCGCACTGAAGCTTTCTTT. It yields the protein CATTNLGARTEAFF.

V usage is TRBV19 and J usage is TRBJ1-1; 8 positions match TRBD1. Unmatched junction bases numbered 9, after V lost 6 bases and J lost 3 bases. Germline V CDR1 and CDR2: LNHDA, SQIVND (reference sequence). The CDR3 totals 15 residues. CDR3 residues: CASSKAGTGHTEAFF. CDR3 bases: TGTGCCAGTAGCAAAGCCGGGACAGGACACACTGAAGCTTTCTTT.

V usage is TRBV7-9 and J usage is TRBJ1-2; D gene unclear. The CDR3 has 13 residues. Germline V gene lookup returns CDR1 SEHNR and CDR2 FQNEAQ (reference sequence). The V end lost 0 bases, the J end lost 9 bases, and 11 bases lay between the germline ends. The CDR3 loop reads CASSLAGMDSYTF. The CDR3 region has the DNA TGTGCCAGCAGCTTAGCAGGGATGGATAGCTACACCTTC.

V gene TRBV30 combines with J gene TRBJ1-4; unclear D gene. V was trimmed by 0 bases and J by 0 bases, leaving 14 bases between them. The CDR3 is 17 residues long. Germline CDR1 is GTSNPN and CDR2 is SVGIG (reference sequence). CDR3 residues: CAWSVRSRGTTNEKLFF. CDR3 bases: TGTGCCTGGAGTGTACGGTCTCGGGGTACAACTAATGAAAAACTGTTTTTT.

The chain uses TRBV2 and TRBJ2-5, with 10 bases matching TRBD1. CDR1 and CDR2 from the germline V gene are SNHLY and FYNNEI. The CDR3 consists of 14 residues. The J segment lost 4 bases and the V segment lost 6 bases, leaving 5 bases of the junction unmatched. Here the CDR3 DNA reads TGTGCCAGCAGAAGAGACAGGGGGCCAGAGACCCAGTACTTC. The encoded protein is CASRRDRGPETQYF.

V gene TRBV6-1 combines with J gene TRBJ1-3; 9 bases agree with TRBD1. The trim removed 4 bases at V and 0 bases at J, leaving 4 bases unmatched. The CDR3 spans 16 residues. Germline CDR1 and CDR2: MNHNS and SASEGT. The CDR3 region is CASSVGQGNSGNTIYF. In DNA form, the CDR3 reads TGTGCCAGCAGTGTAGGACAGGGGAACTCTGGAAACACCATATATTTT.

This chain joins TRBV29-1 and TRBJ2-1; TRBD1 agrees at 9 bases. This CDR3 region has 14 residues. Looked up from germline, CDR1 is SQVTM and CDR2 is ANQGSEA. V lost 5 bases and J lost 5; bases outside the gene matches: 7. The CDR3 DNA is TGCAGCGTTCTGGACAGGGGCCAAAACAATGAGCAGTTCTTC. This sequence encodes CSVLDRGQNNEQFF.

The gene calls are TRBV15 and TRBJ2-2, with D perhaps TRBD2 (5 bases). Per the germline V gene, CDR1 is LNHNV and CDR2 is YYDKDF (reference sequence). This CDR3 region has 14 residues. V gave up 5 bases and J gave up 4 bases, with 11 bases separating them. The CDR3 sequence is CATSGGLITGELFF. The CDR3 nucleotides are TGTGCCACCAGCGGCGGACTGATCACCGGGGAGCTGTTTTTT.

The genes are TRBV19 and TRBJ2-7; D ambiguous. CDR3 length: 16 residues. CDR1 and CDR2 (germline): LNHDA, SQIVND (reference sequence). V gave up 4 bases and J gave up 4 bases, with 20 bases separating them. CDR3 in DNA: TGTGCCAGTAGTAGATCAGGCTTCTTCGCAAGTTACGAGCAGTACTTC. Amino acids: CASSRSGFFASYEQYF.

This clone was observed a single time. The chain uses TRBV7-9 and TRBJ2-5; the match to TRBD2 covers 11 bases. V lost 4 bases, J lost 1 base, and 8 bases stayed unmatched. The germline V gene encodes CDR1 SEHNR and CDR2 FQNEAQ (reference sequence). The CDR3 totals 17 residues. CDR3 DNA sequence: TGTGCCAGCAGCTCTCTAGCGGGAGGAACTCTCCAAGAGACCCAGTACTTC. Its protein product is CASSSLAGGTLQETQYF.

This chain joins TRBV9 and TRBJ2-5; D could derive from TRBD1 or TRBD2 (5 bases each). The CDR3 consists of 13 residues. From germline, CDR1 is SGDLS and CDR2 YYNGEE. V shed 0 bases and J shed 5 bases, with 8 bases lying between them. The chain's CDR3 is CASSVDEGETQYF. The DNA for the CDR3 is TGTGCCAGCAGCGTAGACGAGGGGGAGACCCAGTACTTC.

The genes are TRBV10-3 and TRBJ2-7; D remains ambiguous. The length of the CDR3 is 12 residues. Germline V gives CDR1 ENHRY, CDR2 SYGVKD. Trimming left V 6 bases short and J 5 bases short, with 11 bases between. CDR3: CAISLGANEQYF. The CDR3 DNA sequence: TGTGCCATCAGCCTAGGCGCTAACGAGCAGTACTTC.

This chain connects TRBV11-2 to TRBJ2-1, with TRBD2 identical over 10 bases. The CDR3 covers 14 residues. CDR1 and CDR2 from the germline V gene are SGHAT and FQNNGV. The trim removed 7 bases at V and 7 bases at J, leaving 7 bases unmatched. The CDR3 region is CASTLSGRKNEQFF. In DNA form, the CDR3 reads TGTGCCAGCACCCTTAGCGGGAGGAAGAATGAGCAGTTCTTC.

J is TRBJ2-2 and V is TRBV29-1; possible D gene TRBD1, 5 bases. CDR1 and CDR2 from the germline V gene are SQVTM and ANQGSEA. The CDR3 has 14 residues. The V gene lost 0 bases and the J gene lost 7 bases, with 12 bases spanning the gap. The CDR3 nucleotides read TGCAGCGTTGAAGAGGGCAGGGCATACGGGGAGCTGTTTTTT. Encoded protein: CSVEEGRAYGELFF.

Remarks on this clone: Other DNA sequences in the same sample also yield this CDR3. The V and J genes are TRBV28 and TRBJ1-2; 8 nucleotides match TRBD1. The CDR3 consists of 13 residues. The germline V gene has CDR1 MDHEN and CDR2 SYDVKM. V shed 2 bases and J 4 bases; nucleotides not matched to a gene: 0. CDR3 in DNA: TGTGCCAGCAGTTTACAGGGGGCCTATGGCTACACCTTC. This translates into CASSLQGAYGYTF.

The rearrangement joins TRBV27 to TRBJ1-2; unclear D gene. The V and J ends lost 0 bases and 2 bases respectively, with 7 bases between them. Germline V lookup: CDR1 MNHEY, CDR2 SMNVEV (reference sequence). The CDR3 consists of 14 residues. CDR3 DNA sequence: TGTGCCAGCAGTTTATCGTGGCCGAACTATGGCTACACCTTC. Encoded protein: CASSLSWPNYGYTF.

V usage is TRBV28 and J usage is TRBJ2-7, with TRBD1 matching over 8 bases. The length of the CDR3 is 13 residues. Trimming at V came to 5 bases and at J to 10 bases, leaving 10 bases not matched to a gene. Germline CDR1 is MDHEN and CDR2 is SYDVKM. The CDR3: CASSPTGTGIQYF. The DNA for the CDR3 is TGTGCCAGCAGTCCCACCGGGACAGGAATCCAGTACTTC.

V is TRBV27 and J is TRBJ1-1, with D possibly being TRBD1 (5 bases). The CDR3 consists of 12 residues. V lost 5 bases, J lost 11 bases, and 15 bases lay in between. The V gene's germline CDR1 is MNHEY and CDR2 SMNVEV (reference sequence). The CDR3 region is CASSPPGTLAFF. CDR3 nucleotides: TGTGCCAGCAGTCCCCCCGGGACGCTGGCTTTCTTT.

V is TRBV2 and J is TRBJ1-1; D possibly corresponds to TRBD1 (6 bases). V was clipped by 3 bases and J by 3 bases, with 8 bases between them. The CDR3 extends over 13 amino acids. Germline values: CDR1 SNHLY, CDR2 FYNNEI. Here the CDR3 reads CASSDAGDTEAFF. The DNA for the CDR3 is TGTGCCAGCAGTGATGCAGGGGACACTGAAGCTTTCTTT.

In its sample, this clone was seen once. The V gene is TRBV19, the J gene TRBJ1-2; D might be TRBD1 (6 bases). The CDR3 totals 15 residues. V gave up 4 bases and J gave up 0 bases, with 12 bases separating them. Germline V CDR1 and CDR2: LNHDA, SQIVND (reference sequence). The DNA for the CDR3 is TGTGCCAGTAGTAAAGACAGGAATTCTAACTATGGCTACACCTTC. Translated: CASSKDRNSNYGYTF.

The chain joins TRBV25-1 to TRBJ2-1; TRBD2 aligns across 7 bases. CDR3 length: 12 amino acids. V shed 6 bases, J shed 7 bases, and the junction held 3 bases outside the gene matches. CDR1 MGHDK and CDR2 SYGVNS come from the germline V gene. The CDR3 nucleotides are TGTGCCAGCAGCTGGGGGGGGAATGAGCAGTTCTTC. Amino acid sequence: CASSWGGNEQFF.

This clone appeared once. The sample holds other DNA sequences that translate to the same CDR3. The CDR3 bases are TGTGCCAGCTCACCAGGGGTACAGAACACCGGGGAGCTGTTTTTT. This gives the protein CASSPGVQNTGELFF. The V and J genes are TRBV18 and TRBJ2-2, with D uncertain. The germline CDR1 and CDR2 sequences are KGHSH and LQKENI. V was trimmed by 2 bases and J by 1 base, leaving 8 bases between them. The length of the CDR3 is 15 residues.

The genes are TRBV2 and TRBJ2-1; the D is unclear. The V end was cut by 4 bases, the J end by 1 base, with 11 bases between. The CDR3 consists of 15 residues. Germline CDR1 and CDR2: SNHLY and FYNNEI. The DNA of the CDR3 is TGTGCCAGCAGTGGTATCCCGCATTCCTACAATGAGCAGTTCTTC. Translation gives CASSGIPHSYNEQFF.

Comments on this clone: This specimen includes other DNA sequences encoding the same CDR3. This chain uses TRBV29-1 with TRBJ2-3; 7 bases are shared with TRBD1. Germline loops: CDR1 SQVTM, CDR2 ANQGSEA. CDR3 size: 12 residues. V shed 6 bases and J 3 bases; nucleotides not matched to a gene: 3. The CDR3 loop is CSVQTGTDTQYF. The CDR3, as DNA: TGCAGCGTCCAGACAGGGACAGATACGCAGTATTTT.

CDR3 bases: TGCGCCAGCAGTGAGTCGGCACTAGCGGGACGGGGGGAGCAGTTCTTC. It is translated as CASSESALAGRGEQFF. V is TRBV10-1 and J is TRBJ2-1; TRBD2 agrees at 10 bases. V shed 0 bases, J shed 10 bases, and the junction held 9 bases outside the gene matches. This CDR3 is 16 amino acids long. Germline loops: CDR1 WNHNN, CDR2 SYGVQD (reference sequence).

The chain carries TRBV9 and TRBJ1-3, with TRBD1 matching 8 bases. Trimming removed 4 bases from V and 6 bases from J; junction bases left unmatched: 6. This CDR3 has 14 amino acids. CDR1 and CDR2 from the germline V gene are SGDLS and YYNGEE. CDR3 DNA: TGTGCCAGCAGCCCTAGGACAGGGCAAAACACCATATATTTT. As protein: CASSPRTGQNTIYF.

As to this clone: This likely comes from a read error, as the CDR3 has no conserved phenylalanine or tryptophan at its end. The CDR3 is CASSPTGAGYGYTL. DNA for the CDR3: TGCGCCAGCAGCCCGACAGGGGCCGGCTATGGCTACACCCTC. The V call is TRBV5-1, the J call TRBJ1-2; 8 nucleotides align to TRBD1. J lost 4 bases, V lost 4 bases, and 6 bases had no gene match. The CDR3 runs 14 residues. Germline V gene sequence: CDR1 SGHRS, CDR2 YFSETQ.

The rearrangement links TRBV9 to TRBJ1-3; D gene ambiguous. V shed 3 bases and J shed 0 bases, with 10 bases lying between them. Per germline, CDR1 SGDLS and CDR2 YYNGEE. CDR3 length: 15 amino acids. As DNA, the CDR3 is TGTGCCAGCAGCGGCACAGATCTCTCTGGAAACACCATATATTTT. Its protein product is CASSGTDLSGNTIYF. The variable domain in full, with the rest retrieved from reference TRBV9 and TRBJ1-3, is DSGVTQTPKHLITATGQRVTLRCSPRSGDLSVYWYQQSLDQGLQFLIQYYNGEERAKGNILERFSAQQFPDLHSELNLSSLELGDSALYFCASSGTDLSGNTIYFGEGSWLTVV.

The chain has TRBV28 and TRBJ1-6, with D possibly matching TRBD1 (5 bases). Germline CDR1 is MDHEN and CDR2 is SYDVKM. The CDR3 sequence is 19 residues long. V was clipped by 4 bases and J by 0 bases, with 19 bases between them. For the CDR3, the DNA is TGTGCCAGCAGTTCCGACATAAGGACAAAGAGCTCCTATAATTCACCCCTCCACTTT. Encoded protein: CASSSDIRTKSSYNSPLHF.

In nucleotides, the CDR3 is TGTGCCAGCAGCCCGCCCGGACAGGGAGCGAACACCGGGGAGCTGTTTTTT. Protein product: CASSPPGQGANTGELFF. The gene calls are TRBV5-4 and TRBJ2-2, with 8 bases identical to TRBD1. J gave up 0 bases and V 4 bases, and 8 bases lay outside the gene matches. This CDR3 is 17 amino acids long. Per germline, CDR1 SGHNT and CDR2 YYREEE (reference sequence).

The chain carries TRBV5-6 and TRBJ1-2; D possibly corresponds to TRBD1 (6 bases). CDR1 is SGHDT, CDR2 YYEEEE, per germline. The CDR3 totals 14 residues. Trimming pared 5 bases from V and 1 base from J, leaving 12 bases between. CDR3 protein: CASSPGQLNYGYTF. Here the CDR3 DNA reads TGTGCCAGCAGTCCAGGACAGCTTAACTATGGCTACACCTTC.